The clone carrying this TCR beta chain was counted only a few times. Its antigen is not known. Here immunoSEQ multiplex PCR was the method, and the copy in TCRdb shows in-frame clones only, minus some. The sample holds around 67,000 clones, around 83% seen once. The sample comes from a study of a mutant IDH1 vaccine in newly diagnosed glioma. Overall study: Treatment recipients were approximately 62% male and around 40% female, and their mean age was approximately 42 years. Beforehand, treatment had been radiotherapy, temozolomide, or both; the majority received both. The study, taken as a whole, reports: Pseudoprogression apparently lacked any relation to changes in top peripheral T cell clonotypes.

The CDR3 has 13 residues. Germline lookup yields CDR1 LGHNA and CDR2 YSLEER. Trimming cost V 2 bases and J 7 bases; bases outside gene matches: 5. The time point: baseline, week 1 (first vaccination visit). Described treatment: pre-vaccination baseline after standard-of-care therapy. The clonotype comes from a young woman with glioma. Some clones in this sample may be carry-over from other donors' samples. The rearrangement links TRBV4-3 to TRBJ2-7; 7 nucleotides match TRBD1. The sample was peripheral blood mononuclear cells (PBMCs), taken from a glioma patient treated with radiotherapy, temozolomide or both. CDR3 protein: CASSQIRGMEQYF. Written as DNA, the CDR3 is TGCGCCAGCAGCCAAATCAGGGGGATGGAGCAGTACTTC.